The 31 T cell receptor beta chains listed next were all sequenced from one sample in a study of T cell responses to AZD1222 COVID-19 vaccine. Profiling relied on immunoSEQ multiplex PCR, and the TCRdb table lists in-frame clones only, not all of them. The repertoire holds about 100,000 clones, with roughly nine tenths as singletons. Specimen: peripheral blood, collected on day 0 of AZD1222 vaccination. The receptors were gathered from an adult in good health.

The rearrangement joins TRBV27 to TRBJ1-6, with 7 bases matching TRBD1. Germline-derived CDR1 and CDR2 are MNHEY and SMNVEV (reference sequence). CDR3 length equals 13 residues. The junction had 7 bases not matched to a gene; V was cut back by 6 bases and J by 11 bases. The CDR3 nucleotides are TGTGCCAGCAGGGACAGGTTCAGGGCACCCCTCCACTTT. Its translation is CASRDRFRAPLHF.

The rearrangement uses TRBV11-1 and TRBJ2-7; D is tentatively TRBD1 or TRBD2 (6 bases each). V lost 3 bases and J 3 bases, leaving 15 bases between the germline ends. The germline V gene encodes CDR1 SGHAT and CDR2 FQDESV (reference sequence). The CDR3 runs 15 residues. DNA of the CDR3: TGTGCCAGCAGCTTGCGGGACACCCCGGGCTACGAGCAGTACTTC. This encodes CASSLRDTPGYEQYF.

The CDR3, as DNA: TGTGCCAGTACCATAGGGGGACTAGCGGGTACTAAAGCCAAAAACATTCAGTACTTC. Protein sequence: CASTIGGLAGTKAKNIQYF. This chain connects TRBV19 to TRBJ2-4; TRBD2 aligns across 12 bases. The CDR3 consists of 19 residues. V shed 7 bases, J shed 0 bases, and the junction held 13 bases outside the gene matches. Per the germline V gene, CDR1 is LNHDA and CDR2 is SQIVND (reference sequence).

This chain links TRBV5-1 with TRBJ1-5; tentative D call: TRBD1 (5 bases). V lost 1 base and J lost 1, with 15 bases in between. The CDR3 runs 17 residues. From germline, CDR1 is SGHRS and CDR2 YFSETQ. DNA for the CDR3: TGCGCCAGCAGCTTGTTGCCGACAGATGGGAGCAATCAGCCCCAGCATTTT. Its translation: CASSLLPTDGSNQPQHF.

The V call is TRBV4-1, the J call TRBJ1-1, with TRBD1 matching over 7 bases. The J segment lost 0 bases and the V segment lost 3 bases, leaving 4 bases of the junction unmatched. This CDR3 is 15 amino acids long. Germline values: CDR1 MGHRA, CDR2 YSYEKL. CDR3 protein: CASSQPGQLNTEAFF. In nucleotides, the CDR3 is TGCGCCAGCAGCCAGCCGGGACAGCTGAACACTGAAGCTTTCTTT.

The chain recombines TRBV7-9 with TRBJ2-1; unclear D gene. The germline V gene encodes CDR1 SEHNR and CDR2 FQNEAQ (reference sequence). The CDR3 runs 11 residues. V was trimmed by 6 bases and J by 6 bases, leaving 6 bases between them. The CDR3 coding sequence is TGTGCCAGCAGAGTCACCAATGAGCAGTTCTTC. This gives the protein CASRVTNEQFF. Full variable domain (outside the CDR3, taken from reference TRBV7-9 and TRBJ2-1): DTGVSQNPRHKITKRGQNVTFRCDPISEHNRLYWYRQTLGQGPEFLTYFQNEAQLEKSRLLSDRFSAERPKGSFSTLEIQRTEQGDSAMYLCASRVTNEQFFGPGTRLTVL.

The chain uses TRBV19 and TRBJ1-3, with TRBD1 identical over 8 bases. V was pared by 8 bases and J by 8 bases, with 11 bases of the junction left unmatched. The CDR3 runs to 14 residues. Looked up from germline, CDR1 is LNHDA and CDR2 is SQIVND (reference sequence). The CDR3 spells CASSRRGQGDTIYF. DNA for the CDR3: TGTGCCAGTTCTCGACGCGGACAGGGTGACACCATATATTTT.

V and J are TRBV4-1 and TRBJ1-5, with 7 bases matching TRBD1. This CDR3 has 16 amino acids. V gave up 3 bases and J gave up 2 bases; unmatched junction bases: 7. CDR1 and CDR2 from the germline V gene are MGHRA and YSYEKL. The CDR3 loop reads CASSQDHRGGNQPQHF. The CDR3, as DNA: TGCGCCAGCAGCCAGGACCACAGGGGCGGCAATCAGCCCCAGCATTTT.

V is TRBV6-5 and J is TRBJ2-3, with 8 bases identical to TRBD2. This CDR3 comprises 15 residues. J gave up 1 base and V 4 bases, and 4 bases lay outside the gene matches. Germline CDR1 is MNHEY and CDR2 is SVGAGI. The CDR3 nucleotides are TGTGCCAGCAGTTTTCTAGCGGGTGGCACAGATACGCAGTATTTT. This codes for CASSFLAGGTDTQYF.

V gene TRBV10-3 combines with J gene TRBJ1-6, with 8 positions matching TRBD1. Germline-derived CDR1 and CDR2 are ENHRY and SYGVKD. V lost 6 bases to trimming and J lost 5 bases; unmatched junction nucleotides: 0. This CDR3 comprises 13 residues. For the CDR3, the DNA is TGTGCCATCAGGACAGGGGATAATTCACCCCTCCACTTT. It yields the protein CAIRTGDNSPLHF.

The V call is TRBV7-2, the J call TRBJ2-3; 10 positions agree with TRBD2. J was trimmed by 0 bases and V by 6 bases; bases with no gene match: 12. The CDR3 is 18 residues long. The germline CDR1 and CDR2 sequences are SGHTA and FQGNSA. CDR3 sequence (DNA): TGTGCCAGCAGGGGCACTAGCGGGATTTCTAAGAGCACAGATACGCAGTATTTT. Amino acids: CASRGTSGISKSTDTQYF.

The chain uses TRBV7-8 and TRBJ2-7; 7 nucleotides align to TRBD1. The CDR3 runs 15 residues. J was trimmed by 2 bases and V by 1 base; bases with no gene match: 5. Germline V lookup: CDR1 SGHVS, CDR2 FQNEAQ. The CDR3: CASSLVRQGTYEQYF. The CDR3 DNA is TGTGCCAGCAGCTTAGTACGACAGGGAACCTACGAGCAGTACTTC.

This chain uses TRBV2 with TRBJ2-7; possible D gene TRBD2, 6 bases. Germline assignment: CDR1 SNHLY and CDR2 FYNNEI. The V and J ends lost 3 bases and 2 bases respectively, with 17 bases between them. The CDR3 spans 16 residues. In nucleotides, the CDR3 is TGTGCCAGCAGTGATGGACTATCTTCTCTGGCCTACGAGCAGTACTTC. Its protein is CASSDGLSSLAYEQYF.

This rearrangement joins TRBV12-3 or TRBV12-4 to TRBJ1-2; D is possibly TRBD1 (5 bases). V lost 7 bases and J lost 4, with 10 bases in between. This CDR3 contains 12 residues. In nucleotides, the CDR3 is TGTGCCAGCACCCGGGACTCCTATGGCTACACCTTC. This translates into CASTRDSYGYTF.

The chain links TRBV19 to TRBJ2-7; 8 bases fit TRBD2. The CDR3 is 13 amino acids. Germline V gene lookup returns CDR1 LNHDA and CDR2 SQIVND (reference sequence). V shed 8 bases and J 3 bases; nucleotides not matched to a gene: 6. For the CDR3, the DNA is TGTGCCAGTCAAGGGACTAGTATCTACGAGCAGTACTTC. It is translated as CASQGTSIYEQYF.

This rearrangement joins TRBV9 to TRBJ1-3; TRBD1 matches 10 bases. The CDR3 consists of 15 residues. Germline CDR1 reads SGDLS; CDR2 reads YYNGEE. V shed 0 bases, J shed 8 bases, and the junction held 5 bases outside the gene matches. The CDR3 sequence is CASSVGDRGLDTIYF. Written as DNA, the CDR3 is TGTGCCAGCAGCGTAGGGGACAGGGGTCTGGACACCATATATTTT. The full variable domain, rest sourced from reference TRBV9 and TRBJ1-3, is DSGVTQTPKHLITATGQRVTLRCSPRSGDLSVYWYQQSLDQGLQFLIQYYNGEERAKGNILERFSAQQFPDLHSELNLSSLELGDSALYFCASSVGDRGLDTIYFGEGSWLTVV.

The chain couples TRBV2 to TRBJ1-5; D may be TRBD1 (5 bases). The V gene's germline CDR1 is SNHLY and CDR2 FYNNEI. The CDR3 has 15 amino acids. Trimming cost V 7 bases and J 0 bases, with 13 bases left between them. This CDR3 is CASTLGGYSNQPQHF. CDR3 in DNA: TGTGCCAGCACCCTGGGGGGTTATAGCAATCAGCCCCAGCATTTT.

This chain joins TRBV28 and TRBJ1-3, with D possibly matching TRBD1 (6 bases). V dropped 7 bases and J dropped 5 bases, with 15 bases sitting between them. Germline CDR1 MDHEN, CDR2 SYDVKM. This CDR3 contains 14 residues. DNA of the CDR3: TGTGCCAGCAAAAATGGACAGAGTAGAAACACCATATATTTT. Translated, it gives CASKNGQSRNTIYF.

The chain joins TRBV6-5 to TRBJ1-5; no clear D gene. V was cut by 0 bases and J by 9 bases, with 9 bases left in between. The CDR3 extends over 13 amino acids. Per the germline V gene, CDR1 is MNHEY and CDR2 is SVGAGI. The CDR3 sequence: CASSYSRSGPQHF. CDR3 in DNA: TGTGCCAGCAGTTACTCGCGTTCAGGGCCCCAGCATTTT.

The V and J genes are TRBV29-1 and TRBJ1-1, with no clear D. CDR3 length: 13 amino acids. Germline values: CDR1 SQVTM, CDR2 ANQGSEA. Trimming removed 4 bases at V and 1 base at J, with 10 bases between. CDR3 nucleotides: TGCAGCGTTGTAAAGGCCCCGAACACTGAAGCTTTCTTT. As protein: CSVVKAPNTEAFF.

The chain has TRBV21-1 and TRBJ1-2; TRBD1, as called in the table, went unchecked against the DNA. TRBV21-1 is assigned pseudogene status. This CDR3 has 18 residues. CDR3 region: CASSPKGCWRKENYGYTF. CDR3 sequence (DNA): TGTGCCAGCAGCCCCAAGGGGTGTTGGAGAAAAGAAAACTATGGCTACACCTTC.

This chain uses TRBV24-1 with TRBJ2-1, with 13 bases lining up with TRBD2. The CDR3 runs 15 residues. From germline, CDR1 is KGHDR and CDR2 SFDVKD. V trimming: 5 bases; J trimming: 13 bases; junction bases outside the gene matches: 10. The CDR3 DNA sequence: TGTGCCACCAGTGCCCTGGGTACTAGCGGGAGGGGCCAGTTCTTC. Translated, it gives CATSALGTSGRGQFF.

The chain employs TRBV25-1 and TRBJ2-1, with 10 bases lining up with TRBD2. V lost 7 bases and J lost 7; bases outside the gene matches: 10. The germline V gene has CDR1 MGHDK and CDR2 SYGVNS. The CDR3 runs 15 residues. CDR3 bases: TGTGCCAGCAACCTAGCGGGGGCCAAGTATAATGAGCAGTTCTTC. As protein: CASNLAGAKYNEQFF.

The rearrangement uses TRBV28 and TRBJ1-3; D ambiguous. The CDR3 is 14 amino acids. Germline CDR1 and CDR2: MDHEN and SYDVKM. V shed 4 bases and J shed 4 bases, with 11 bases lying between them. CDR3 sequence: CASSSGLEGNTIYF. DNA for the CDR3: TGTGCCAGCAGTTCAGGACTCGAGGGAAACACCATATATTTT.

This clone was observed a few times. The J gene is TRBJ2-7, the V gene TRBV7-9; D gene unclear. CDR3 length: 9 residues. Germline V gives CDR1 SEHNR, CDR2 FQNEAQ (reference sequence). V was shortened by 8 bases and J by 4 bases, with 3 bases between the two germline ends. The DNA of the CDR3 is TGTGCCAGCGGGTACGAGCAGTACTTC. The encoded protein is CASGYEQYF.

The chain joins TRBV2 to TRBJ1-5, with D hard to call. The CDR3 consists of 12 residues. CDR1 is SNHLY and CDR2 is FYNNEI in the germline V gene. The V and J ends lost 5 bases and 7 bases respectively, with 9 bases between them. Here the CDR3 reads CASSTDGQPQHF. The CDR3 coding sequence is TGTGCCAGCAGTACCGATGGGCAGCCCCAGCATTTT.

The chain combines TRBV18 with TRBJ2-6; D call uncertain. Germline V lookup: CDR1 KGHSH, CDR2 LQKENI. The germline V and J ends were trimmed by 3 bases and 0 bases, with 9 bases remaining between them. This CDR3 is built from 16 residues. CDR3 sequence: CASSPSGYSGANVLTF. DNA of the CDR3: TGTGCCAGCTCACCGTCTGGATACTCTGGGGCCAACGTCCTGACTTTC.

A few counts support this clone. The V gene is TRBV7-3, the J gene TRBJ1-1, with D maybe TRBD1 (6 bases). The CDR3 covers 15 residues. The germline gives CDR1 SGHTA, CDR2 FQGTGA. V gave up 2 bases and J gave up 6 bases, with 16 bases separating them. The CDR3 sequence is CASSLSGARSAEAFF. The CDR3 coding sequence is TGTGCCAGCAGCTTATCGGGGGCTCGTAGTGCTGAAGCTTTCTTT.

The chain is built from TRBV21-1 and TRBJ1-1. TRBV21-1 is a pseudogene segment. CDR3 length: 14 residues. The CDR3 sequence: CARIGRGEDTEAFF. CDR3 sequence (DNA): TGTGCCAGGATAGGGAGGGGCGAAGACACTGAAGCTTTCTTT.

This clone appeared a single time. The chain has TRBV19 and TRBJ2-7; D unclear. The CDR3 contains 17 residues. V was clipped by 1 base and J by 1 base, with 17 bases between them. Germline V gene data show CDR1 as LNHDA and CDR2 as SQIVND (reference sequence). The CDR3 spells CASSIGLVSDYSYEQYF. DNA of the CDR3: TGTGCCAGTAGTATAGGTTTGGTGTCGGATTATTCCTACGAGCAGTACTTC.

This CDR3 reads CASSLEYRVGGLEQYF. The CDR3 coding sequence is TGTGCCAGCAGCTTGGAATACAGGGTGGGTGGTTTGGAGCAGTACTTC. The chain links TRBV5-5 to TRBJ2-7, with D possibly TRBD1 on 6 matching bases. The CDR3 contains 16 residues. Germline assignment: CDR1 SGHKS and CDR2 YYEKEE (reference sequence). Trimming cost V 0 bases and J 7 bases, with 20 bases left between them.